Shown below are 32 T cell receptor beta chains from a single sample sequenced in a study of shared clonotypes between healthy human individuals. The method was immunoSEQ multiplex PCR; TCRdb's version includes in-frame clones alone and lacks a portion of them. The sample lists around 2.1 million clones, 90% to 97% occurring once. The sequenced material came from naive CD4+ T cells sorted from blood. The subset is: CD45RA+ positively selected. These TCRs come from a man younger than 35 in good health.

The V call is TRBV6-5, the J call TRBJ1-6, with D possibly matching TRBD1 (6 bases). The CDR3 runs to 14 residues. CDR1 is MNHEY and CDR2 is SVGAGI in the germline V gene. V was trimmed by 11 bases and J by 6 bases, leaving 17 bases between them. The CDR3 DNA reads TGTGCCGCGGGGGCCTTAAGGCGTAATTCACCCCTCCACTTT. It specifies CAAGALRRNSPLHF.

This chain uses TRBV29-1 with TRBJ2-2, with D unclear. The V gene's germline CDR1 is SQVTM and CDR2 ANQGSEA. Trimming took 5 bases from V and 3 from J, leaving 7 bases between them. This CDR3 has 12 residues. CDR3 amino acids: CSVFQDTGELFF. For the CDR3, the DNA is TGCAGCGTTTTTCAGGACACCGGGGAGCTGTTTTTT.

The chain couples TRBV28 to TRBJ2-2; D is ambiguous. Germline lookup yields CDR1 MDHEN and CDR2 SYDVKM. Trimming took off 2 bases at V and 6 bases at J, with 7 bases between the two ends. CDR3 length: 13 residues. For the CDR3, the DNA is TGTGCCAGCAGTTTAATAACGCCCGGGGAGCTGTTTTTT. Translation gives CASSLITPGELFF.

V and J are TRBV7-9 and TRBJ2-3; D is perhaps TRBD2 (5 bases). Germline V gene sequence: CDR1 SEHNR, CDR2 FQNEAQ (reference sequence). Deletions cut 5 bases from V and 6 bases from J, with 12 bases between. This CDR3 has 13 residues. The CDR3 sequence is CASSPLGRDTQYF. The CDR3 DNA sequence: TGTGCCAGCAGCCCACTAGGACGGGATACGCAGTATTTT.

About this clone: Within the sample, other DNA sequences also encode this same CDR3. V and J are TRBV4-1 and TRBJ2-5; the D call may be TRBD1 or TRBD2 (5 bases each). V lost 1 base and J 4 bases, leaving 7 bases between the germline ends. CDR1 is MGHRA and CDR2 is YSYEKL in the germline V gene. The length of the CDR3 is 13 residues. The CDR3 here is CASSQAGRETQYF. In nucleotides, the CDR3 is TGCGCCAGCAGCCAAGCAGGGAGAGAGACCCAGTACTTC.

The chain links TRBV6-5 to TRBJ2-3, with 7 bases identical to TRBD2. Germline loops: CDR1 MNHEY, CDR2 SVGAGI. V lost 2 bases and J lost 0; bases outside the gene matches: 5. The CDR3 has 16 amino acids. CDR3 nucleotides: TGTGCCAGCAGTTACACTAGCGCGGCTAGCACAGATACGCAGTATTTT. It is translated as CASSYTSAASTDTQYF.

The J gene is TRBJ2-7, the V gene TRBV5-8; weak D call: TRBD1 (5 bases). CDR1 SGHTS and CDR2 YDEGEE come from the germline V gene. Trimming cost V 2 bases and J 0 bases, with 9 bases left between them. This CDR3 spans 14 amino acids. The CDR3 sequence: CASSLHRSSYEQYF. The CDR3, as DNA: TGTGCCAGCAGCTTACACAGGAGCTCCTACGAGCAGTACTTC.

This clone was seen a few times. The chain links TRBV4-3 to TRBJ2-7; 7 bases align to TRBD1. Germline CDR1 reads LGHNA; CDR2 reads YSLEER. Trimming at V came to 3 bases and at J to 6 bases, leaving 14 bases not matched to a gene. This CDR3 has 16 residues. The CDR3 nucleotides read TGCGCCAGCAGCCAGACCTTCGGGACAGTGTATAGCGAGCAGTACTTC. This sequence encodes CASSQTFGTVYSEQYF.

The chain carries TRBV30 and TRBJ1-2, with a weak D call TRBD1 (5 bases). Trimming shortened V by 4 bases and J by 4 bases, and 10 bases separated the two germline ends. CDR1 GTSNPN and CDR2 SVGIG come from the germline V gene (reference sequence). The CDR3 has 12 amino acids. The CDR3 DNA reads as TGTGCCTGGATGACTGGGGCCTATGGCTACACCTTC. Protein sequence: CAWMTGAYGYTF.

The chain couples TRBV5-6 to TRBJ2-7; 11 nucleotides agree with TRBD1. This CDR3 has 17 amino acids. CDR1 and CDR2 from the germline V gene are SGHDT and YYEEEE. V gave up 7 bases and J gave up 1 base; unmatched junction bases: 13. The chain's CDR3 is CASAADRGQFPSYEQYF. CDR3 nucleotides: TGTGCCAGCGCCGCGGACAGGGGGCAATTCCCTTCCTACGAGCAGTACTTC. Full variable domain (remainder filled in from reference TRBV5-6 and TRBJ2-7): DAGVTQSPTHLIKTRGQQVTLRCSPKSGHDTVSWYQQALGQGPQFIFQYYEEEERQRGNFPDRFSGHQFPNYSSELNVNALLLGDSALYLCASAADRGQFPSYEQYFGPGTRLTVT.

The chain's CDR3 is CASSLGGGPKLFF. Here the CDR3 DNA reads TGTGCCAGCAGCTTAGGAGGGGGACCGAAACTGTTTTTT. The chain links TRBV11-2 to TRBJ1-4; D is perhaps TRBD1 (6 bases). V was trimmed by 1 base and J by 11 bases, leaving 11 bases between them. The CDR3 is made up of 13 amino acids. The germline CDR1 and CDR2 sequences are SGHAT and FQNNGV.

The chain has TRBV10-3 and TRBJ1-1; no reliable D call. V shed 6 bases and J shed 1 base, with 9 bases lying between them. This CDR3 comprises 13 residues. CDR1 is ENHRY and CDR2 is SYGVKD in the germline V gene. The CDR3 DNA follows: TGTGCCATCAGATTCCAGGCGAACACTGAAGCTTTCTTT. Encoded protein: CAIRFQANTEAFF.

The rearrangement uses TRBV5-4 and TRBJ2-5; D ambiguous. The CDR3 is made up of 12 amino acids. Trimming left V 3 bases short and J 0 bases short, with 3 bases between. In germline, CDR1 is SGHNT, CDR2 YYREEE (reference sequence). In DNA, the CDR3 is TGTGCCAGCAGCTGGAACCAAGAGACCCAGTACTTC. Translation gives CASSWNQETQYF.

The chain recombines TRBV28 with TRBJ2-2; D is uncertain. The germline V and J ends were trimmed by 8 bases and 0 bases, with 7 bases remaining between them. CDR1 MDHEN and CDR2 SYDVKM come from the germline V gene. The CDR3 spans 13 residues. The CDR3: CASLAANTGELFF. The CDR3 DNA reads TGTGCCAGCCTCGCAGCGAACACCGGGGAGCTGTTTTTT.

The V call is TRBV5-4, the J call TRBJ2-3; 9 bases are a match to TRBD2. The CDR3 extends over 17 amino acids. The V segment lost 0 bases and the J segment 1 base; nucleotides outside the gene matches: 6. In germline, CDR1 is SGHNT, CDR2 YYREEE (reference sequence). The CDR3 coding sequence is TGTGCCAGCAGCTTGGCCGTAGCGGGGGCCCGCACAGATACGCAGTATTTT. Translation gives CASSLAVAGARTDTQYF.

This chain links TRBV5-1 with TRBJ2-1, with a weak D call TRBD1 (6 bases). This CDR3 is 19 amino acids long. V was clipped by 0 bases and J by 8 bases, with 27 bases between them. From germline, CDR1 is SGHRS and CDR2 YFSETQ. CDR3 in amino acids: CASSLENEFWSQGSYEQFF. The CDR3 DNA follows: TGCGCCAGCAGCTTGGAAAATGAGTTTTGGAGCCAGGGGTCCTATGAGCAGTTCTTC.

The genes are TRBV10-2 and TRBJ2-5, with a weak D call TRBD2 (5 bases). Trimming took 10 bases from V and 2 from J, leaving 14 bases between them. Germline CDR1 is WSHSY and CDR2 is SAAADI. The CDR3 runs to 13 residues. CDR3 in DNA: TGCGCCACCTCTCGAGGGTTTCAAGAGACCCAGTACTTC. Encoded protein: CATSRGFQETQYF.

This chain connects TRBV10-1 to TRBJ2-7; the match to TRBD2 covers 9 bases. The CDR3 length is 15 residues. The germline gives CDR1 WNHNN, CDR2 SYGVQD (reference sequence). Losses at the gene ends were 0 bases for V and 5 bases for J; bases not matched to a gene: 5. DNA for the CDR3: TGCGCCAGCAGTGAGTCGGCTAGCGGGATAGACGAGCAGTACTTC. Translated: CASSESASGIDEQYF.

The chain couples TRBV2 to TRBJ2-2; unclear D gene. Trimming removed 7 bases at V and 7 bases at J, with 4 bases between. CDR3 length: 10 amino acids. Germline V gives CDR1 SNHLY, CDR2 FYNNEI. In DNA, the CDR3 is TGTGCCAGCAAGAACGGGGAGCTGTTTTTT. Protein sequence: CASKNGELFF.

This rearrangement joins TRBV7-2 to TRBJ1-2; the D gene is possibly TRBD1 (5 bases). V was cut by 8 bases and J by 2 bases, with 12 bases left in between. The CDR3 extends over 13 amino acids. The germline V gene has CDR1 SGHTA and CDR2 FQGNSA. The CDR3 region has the DNA TGTGCCAGCTCAAGGGGAGAGAACTATGGCTACACCTTC. As protein: CASSRGENYGYTF.

Of note for this clone: This same CDR3 is encoded by further DNA sequences in the sample. The chain couples TRBV6-5 to TRBJ2-7; TRBD1 is a possible D gene (6 bases). In germline, CDR1 is MNHEY, CDR2 SVGAGI. This CDR3 contains 14 residues. Trimming cost V 0 bases and J 4 bases, with 10 bases left between them. The CDR3 protein is CASSYSTGVYEQYF. Written as DNA, the CDR3 is TGTGCCAGCAGTTACTCGACAGGAGTTTACGAGCAGTACTTC.

This sequence joins TRBV5-4 and TRBJ2-5; 10 nucleotides agree with TRBD2. The germline V gene encodes CDR1 SGHNT and CDR2 YYREEE (reference sequence). This CDR3 comprises 14 residues. Trimming at V came to 4 bases and at J to 3 bases, leaving 3 bases not matched to a gene. The CDR3 here is CASSKSGREETQYF. The CDR3 bases are TGTGCCAGCAGCAAGAGCGGGAGGGAAGAGACCCAGTACTTC.

This clone has more than one count but fewer than ten. This chain uses TRBV12-5 with TRBJ2-7; TRBD1 matches 7 bases. V gave up 5 bases and J gave up 2 bases; unmatched junction bases: 12. CDR1 is LGHNT, CDR2 FRNRAP, per germline. The CDR3 is 16 amino acids. The CDR3 protein is CASGPEDRQNAYEQYF. DNA for the CDR3: TGTGCTAGTGGTCCGGAGGACAGGCAAAATGCCTACGAGCAGTACTTC.

The chain combines TRBV15 with TRBJ1-2, with a weak D call TRBD1 (6 bases). The germline gives CDR1 LNHNV, CDR2 YYDKDF (reference sequence). This CDR3 region has 15 residues. Trimming pared 3 bases from V and 4 bases from J, leaving 15 bases between. The CDR3: CATSRVTGGGYGYTF. The CDR3 DNA follows: TGTGCCACCAGCAGGGTTACAGGAGGGGGCTATGGCTACACCTTC.

This clone turned up a few times. V is TRBV6-4 and J is TRBJ1-6; 8 nucleotides align to TRBD1. Germline loops: CDR1 MRHNA, CDR2 SNTAGT. After removal of 3 bases from V and 8 bases from J, the junction contained 6 bases not matched to a gene. CDR3 length: 15 amino acids. The DNA of the CDR3 is TGTGCCAGCAGTGAAAAAGGGACAGGTTATTCACCCCTCCACTTT. Amino acid sequence: CASSEKGTGYSPLHF.

The rearrangement joins TRBV20-1 to TRBJ1-2; D remains unclear. This CDR3 is 11 amino acids long. The germline CDR1 and CDR2 sequences are DFQATT and SNEGSKA (reference sequence). The CDR3 here is CAVREGFGYTF. The CDR3 DNA is TGCGCCGTTAGGGAGGGCTTTGGCTACACCTTC.

J is TRBJ2-1 and V is TRBV4-3; tentatively, D is TRBD2 (5 bases). This CDR3 has 15 residues. V was trimmed by 4 bases and J by 2 bases, leaving 12 bases between them. Germline CDR1 is LGHNA and CDR2 is YSLEER. CDR3: CASSPGMVPYNEQFF. CDR3 sequence (DNA): TGCGCCAGCAGCCCGGGAATGGTCCCCTACAATGAGCAGTTCTTC.

This rearrangement joins TRBV28 to TRBJ1-6; no clear D. The V gene's germline CDR1 is MDHEN and CDR2 SYDVKM. The V gene lost 3 bases and the J gene lost 10 bases, with 16 bases spanning the gap. CDR3 length equals 15 residues. CDR3 DNA: TGTGCCAGCAGTTTGGAGACAAGGGTTAACTCACCCCTCCACTTT. This gives the protein CASSLETRVNSPLHF.

This clone was seen a few times. The chain uses TRBV29-1 and TRBJ2-5, with 8 bases that match TRBD2. The CDR3 consists of 12 residues. The germline CDR1 and CDR2 sequences are SQVTM and ANQGSEA. V shed 7 bases, J shed 4 bases, and the junction held 5 bases outside the gene matches. The CDR3 nucleotides are TGCAGCGCCTGGACTAGCAGAGAGACCCAGTACTTC. Its protein is CSAWTSRETQYF.

As to this clone: The same CDR3 can be traced to other DNA sequences in this sample. The gene calls are TRBV5-1 and TRBJ2-1, with D possibly TRBD2 on 6 matching bases. This CDR3 is built from 15 residues. Trimming took 0 bases from V and 1 from J, leaving 8 bases between them. Germline CDR1 SGHRS, CDR2 YFSETQ. The CDR3 is CASSLVGGSYNEQFF. The CDR3 DNA reads TGCGCCAGCAGCTTGGTGGGGGGTTCCTACAATGAGCAGTTCTTC.

The V gene is TRBV6-5, the J gene TRBJ2-2, with TRBD1 identical over 7 bases. V lost 3 bases, J lost 4 bases, and 2 bases stayed unmatched. CDR3 length equals 14 residues. CDR1 is MNHEY, CDR2 SVGAGI, per germline. The DNA of the CDR3 is TGTGCCAGCAGTTATCACAGGGGCACCGGGGAGCTGTTTTTT. Translated, it gives CASSYHRGTGELFF.

V is TRBV10-3 and J is TRBJ2-7; D could derive from TRBD1 or TRBD2 (6 bases each). The V end lost 3 bases, the J end lost 9 bases, and 12 bases lay between the germline ends. CDR1 and CDR2 (germline): ENHRY, SYGVKD. CDR3 length: 12 amino acids. The CDR3 region has the DNA TGTGCCATCAGTGAAGTTGGAGGGGGGCAGTACTTC. It specifies CAISEVGGGQYF.